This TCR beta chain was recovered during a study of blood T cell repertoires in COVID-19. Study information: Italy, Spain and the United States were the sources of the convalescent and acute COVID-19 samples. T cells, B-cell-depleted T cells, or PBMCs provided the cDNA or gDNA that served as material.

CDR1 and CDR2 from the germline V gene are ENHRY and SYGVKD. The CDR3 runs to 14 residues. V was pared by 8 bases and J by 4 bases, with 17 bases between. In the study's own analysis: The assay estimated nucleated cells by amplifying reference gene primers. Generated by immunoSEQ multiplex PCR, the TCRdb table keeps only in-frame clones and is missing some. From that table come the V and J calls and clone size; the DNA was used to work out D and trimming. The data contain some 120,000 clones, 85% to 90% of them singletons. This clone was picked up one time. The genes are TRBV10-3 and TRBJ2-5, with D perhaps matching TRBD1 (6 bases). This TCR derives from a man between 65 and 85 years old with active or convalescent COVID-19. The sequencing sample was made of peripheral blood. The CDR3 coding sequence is TGTGCCATCTCCAATCGGGACACGACAGAGACCCAGTACTTC. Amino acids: CAISNRDTTETQYF.